Sequencing of this T cell receptor (beta chain) was carried out in a study of PD-1 blockade in mismatch repair-deficient tumors. Study summary: Patients had around twelve mismatch repair-deficient cancer types, all previously treated and progressing.

Germline V gives CDR1 MNHEY, CDR2 SMNVEV (reference sequence). The CDR3 extends over 13 amino acids. V was shortened by 3 bases and J by 4 bases, with 9 bases between the two germline ends. Here immunoSEQ multiplex PCR was the method, and the copy in TCRdb shows in-frame clones only, minus some. The repertoire includes around 40,000 clones, approximately 80% of them detected once, and roughly 0.98% sits in the top ten. This chain uses TRBV27 with TRBJ1-1, with D possibly matching TRBD1 (5 bases). Specimen: PBMCs, collected roughly 39 weeks after starting pembrolizumab. This clonotype was sampled from an adult with mismatch repair-deficient cancer. CDR3 sequence (DNA): TGTGCCAGCAGTTTGACAGTGGTCACTGAAGCTTTCTTT. As protein: CASSLTVVTEAFF.